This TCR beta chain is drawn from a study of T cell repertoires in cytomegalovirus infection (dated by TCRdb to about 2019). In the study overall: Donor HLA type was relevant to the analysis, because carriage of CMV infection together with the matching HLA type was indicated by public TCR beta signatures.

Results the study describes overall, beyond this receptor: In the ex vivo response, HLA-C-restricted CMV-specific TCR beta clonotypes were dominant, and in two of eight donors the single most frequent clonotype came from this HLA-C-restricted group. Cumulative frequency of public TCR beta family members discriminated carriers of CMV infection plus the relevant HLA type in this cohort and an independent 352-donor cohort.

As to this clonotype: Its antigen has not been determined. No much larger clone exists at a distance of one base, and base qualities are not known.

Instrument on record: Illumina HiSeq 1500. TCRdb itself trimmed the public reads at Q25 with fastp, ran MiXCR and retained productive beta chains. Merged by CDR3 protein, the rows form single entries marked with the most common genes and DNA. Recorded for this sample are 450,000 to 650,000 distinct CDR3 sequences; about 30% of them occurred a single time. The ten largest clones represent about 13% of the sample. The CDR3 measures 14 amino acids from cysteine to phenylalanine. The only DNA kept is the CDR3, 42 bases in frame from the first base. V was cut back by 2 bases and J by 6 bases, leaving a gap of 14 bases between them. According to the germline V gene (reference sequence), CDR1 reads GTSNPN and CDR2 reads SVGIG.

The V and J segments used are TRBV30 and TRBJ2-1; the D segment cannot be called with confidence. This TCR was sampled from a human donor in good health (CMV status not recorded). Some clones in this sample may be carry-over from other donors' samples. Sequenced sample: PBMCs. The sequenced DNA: TGTGCCTGGAGTCACCCAGTGTTGAGCAATGAGCAGTTCTTC. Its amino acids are CAWSHPVLSNEQFF. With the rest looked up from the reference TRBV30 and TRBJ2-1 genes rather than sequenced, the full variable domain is SQTIHQWPATLVQPVGSPLSLECTVEGTSNPNLYWYRQAAGRGLQLLFYSVGIGQISSEVPQNLSASRPQDRQFILSSKKLLLSDSGFYLCAWSHPVLSNEQFFGPGTRLTVL.